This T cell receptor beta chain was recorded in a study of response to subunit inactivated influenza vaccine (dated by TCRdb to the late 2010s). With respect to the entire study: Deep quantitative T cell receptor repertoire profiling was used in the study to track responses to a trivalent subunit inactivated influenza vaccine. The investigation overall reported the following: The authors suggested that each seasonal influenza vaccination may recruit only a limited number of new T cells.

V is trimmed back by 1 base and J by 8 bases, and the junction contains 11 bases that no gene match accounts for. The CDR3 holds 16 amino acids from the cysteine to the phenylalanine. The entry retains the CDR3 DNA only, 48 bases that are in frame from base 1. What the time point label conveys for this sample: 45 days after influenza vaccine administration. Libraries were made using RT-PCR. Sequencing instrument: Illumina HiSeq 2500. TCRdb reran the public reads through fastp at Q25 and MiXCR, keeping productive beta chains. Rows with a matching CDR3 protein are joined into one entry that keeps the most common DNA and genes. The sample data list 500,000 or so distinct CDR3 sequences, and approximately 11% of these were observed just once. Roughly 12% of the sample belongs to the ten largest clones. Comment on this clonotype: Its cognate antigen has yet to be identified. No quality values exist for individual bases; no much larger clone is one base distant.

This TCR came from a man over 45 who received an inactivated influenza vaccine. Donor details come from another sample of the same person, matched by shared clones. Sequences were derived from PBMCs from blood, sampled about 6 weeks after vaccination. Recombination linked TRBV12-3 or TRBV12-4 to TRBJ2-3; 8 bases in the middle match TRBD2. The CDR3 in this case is CASSLDFSGTLGTQYF. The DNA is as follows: TGTGCCAGCAGTTTAGATTTTAGCGGGACCTTGGGTACGCAGTATTTT.